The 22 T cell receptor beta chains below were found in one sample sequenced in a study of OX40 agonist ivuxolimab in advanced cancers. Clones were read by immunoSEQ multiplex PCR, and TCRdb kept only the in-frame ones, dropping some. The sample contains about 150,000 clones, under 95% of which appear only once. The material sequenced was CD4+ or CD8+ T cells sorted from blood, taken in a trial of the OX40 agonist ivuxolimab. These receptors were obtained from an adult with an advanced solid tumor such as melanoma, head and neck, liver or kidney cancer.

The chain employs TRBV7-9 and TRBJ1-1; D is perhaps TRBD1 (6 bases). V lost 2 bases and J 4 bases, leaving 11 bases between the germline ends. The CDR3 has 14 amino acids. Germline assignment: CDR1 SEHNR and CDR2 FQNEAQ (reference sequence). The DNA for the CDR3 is TGTGCCAGCAGCTTAACTACAGGGCCCACTGAAGCTTTCTTT. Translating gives CASSLTTGPTEAFF.

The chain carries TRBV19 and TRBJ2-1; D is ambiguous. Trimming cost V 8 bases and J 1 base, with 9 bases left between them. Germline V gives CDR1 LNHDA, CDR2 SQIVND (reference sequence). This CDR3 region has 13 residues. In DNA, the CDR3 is TGTGCCAGTGCTGTAGGATCCTACAATGAGCAGTTCTTC. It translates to CASAVGSYNEQFF. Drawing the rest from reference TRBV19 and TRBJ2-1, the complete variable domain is DGGITQSPKYLFRKEGQNVTLSCEQNLNHDAMYWYRQDPGQGLRLIYYSQIVNDFQKGDIAEGYSVSREKKESFPLTVTSAQKNPTAFYLCASAVGSYNEQFFGPGTRLTVL.

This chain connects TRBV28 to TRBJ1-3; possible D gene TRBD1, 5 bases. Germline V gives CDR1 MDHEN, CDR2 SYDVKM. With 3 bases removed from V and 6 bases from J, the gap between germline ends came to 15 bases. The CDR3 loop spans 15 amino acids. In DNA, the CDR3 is TGTGCCAGCAGTTTGGGGGGGGTCTCCTTAAACACCATATATTTT. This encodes CASSLGGVSLNTIYF. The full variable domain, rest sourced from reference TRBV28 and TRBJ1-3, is DVKVTQSSRYLVKRTGEKVFLECVQDMDHENMFWYRQDPGLGLRLIYFSYDVKMKEKGDIPEGYSVSREKKERFSLILESASTNQTSMYLCASSLGGVSLNTIYFGEGSWLTVV.

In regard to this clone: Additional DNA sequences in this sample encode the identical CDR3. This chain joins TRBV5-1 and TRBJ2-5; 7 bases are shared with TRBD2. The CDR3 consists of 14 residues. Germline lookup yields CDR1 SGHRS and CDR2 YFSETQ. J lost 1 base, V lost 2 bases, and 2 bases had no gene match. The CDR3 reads CASSLSGTQETQYF. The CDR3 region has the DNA TGCGCCAGCAGCTTAAGCGGGACCCAAGAGACCCAGTACTTC.

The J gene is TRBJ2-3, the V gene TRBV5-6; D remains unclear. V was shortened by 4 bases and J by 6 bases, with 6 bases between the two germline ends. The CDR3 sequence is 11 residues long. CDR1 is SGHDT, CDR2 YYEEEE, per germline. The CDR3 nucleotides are TGTGCCAGCAGCCCACTGGATACGCAGTATTTT. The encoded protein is CASSPLDTQYF.

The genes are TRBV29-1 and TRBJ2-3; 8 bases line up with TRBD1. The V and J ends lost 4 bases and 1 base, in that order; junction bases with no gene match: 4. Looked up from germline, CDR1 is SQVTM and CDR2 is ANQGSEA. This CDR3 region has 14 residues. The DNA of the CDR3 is TGCAGCGTTGCAGTGGGACAGGGCACAGATACGCAGTATTTT. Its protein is CSVAVGQGTDTQYF.

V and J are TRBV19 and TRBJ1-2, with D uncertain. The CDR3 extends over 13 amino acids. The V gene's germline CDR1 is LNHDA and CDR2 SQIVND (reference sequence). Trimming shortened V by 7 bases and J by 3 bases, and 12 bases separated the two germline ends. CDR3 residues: CASTPDGYYGYTF. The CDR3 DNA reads TGTGCCAGTACCCCAGACGGCTACTATGGCTACACCTTC. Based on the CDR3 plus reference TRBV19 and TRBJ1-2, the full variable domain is DGGITQSPKYLFRKEGQNVTLSCEQNLNHDAMYWYRQDPGQGLRLIYYSQIVNDFQKGDIAEGYSVSREKKESFPLTVTSAQKNPTAFYLCASTPDGYYGYTFGSGTRLTVV.

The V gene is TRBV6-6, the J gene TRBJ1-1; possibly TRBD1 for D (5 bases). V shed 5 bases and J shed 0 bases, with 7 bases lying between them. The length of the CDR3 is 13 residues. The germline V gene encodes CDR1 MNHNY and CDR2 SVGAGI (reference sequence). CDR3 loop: CASSRQLNTEAFF. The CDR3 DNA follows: TGTGCCAGCAGTCGACAGTTGAACACTGAAGCTTTCTTT.

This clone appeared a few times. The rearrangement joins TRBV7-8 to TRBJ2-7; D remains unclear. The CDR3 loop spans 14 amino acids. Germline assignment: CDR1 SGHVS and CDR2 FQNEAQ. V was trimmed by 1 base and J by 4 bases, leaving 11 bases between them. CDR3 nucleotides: TGTGCCAGCAGCTTAGGCAGTCAAGGTTACGAGCAGTACTTC. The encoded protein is CASSLGSQGYEQYF.

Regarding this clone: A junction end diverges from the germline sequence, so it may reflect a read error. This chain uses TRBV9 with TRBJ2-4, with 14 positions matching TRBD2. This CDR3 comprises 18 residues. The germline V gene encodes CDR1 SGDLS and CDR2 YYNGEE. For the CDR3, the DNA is TGTGCCAGCAGCGTTGACCTGGGACTAGCGGGGGCGAAAACCATTCAGTACTTC. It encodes CASSVDLGLAGAKTIQYF.

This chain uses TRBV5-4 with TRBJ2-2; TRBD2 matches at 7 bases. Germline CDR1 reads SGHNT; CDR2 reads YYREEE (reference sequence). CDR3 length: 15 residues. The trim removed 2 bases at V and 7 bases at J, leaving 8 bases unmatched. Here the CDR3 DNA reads TGTGCCAGCAGCTTTAGAGGGAGGGCCCACGGGGAGCTGTTTTTT. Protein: CASSFRGRAHGELFF.

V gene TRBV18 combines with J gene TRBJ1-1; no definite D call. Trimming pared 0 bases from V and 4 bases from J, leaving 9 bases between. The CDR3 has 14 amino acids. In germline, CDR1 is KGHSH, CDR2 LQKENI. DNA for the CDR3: TGTGCCAGCTCACCACCGGAGGTCTCCACTGAAGCTTTCTTT. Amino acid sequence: CASSPPEVSTEAFF.

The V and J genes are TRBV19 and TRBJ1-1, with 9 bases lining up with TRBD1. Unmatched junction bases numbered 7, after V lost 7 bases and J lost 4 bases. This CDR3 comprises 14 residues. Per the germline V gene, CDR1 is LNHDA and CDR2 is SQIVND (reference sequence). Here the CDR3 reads CASKDRGRGTEAFF. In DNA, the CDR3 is TGTGCCAGTAAGGACAGGGGTAGAGGCACTGAAGCTTTCTTT. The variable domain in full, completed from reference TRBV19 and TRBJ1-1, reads DGGITQSPKYLFRKEGQNVTLSCEQNLNHDAMYWYRQDPGQGLRLIYYSQIVNDFQKGDIAEGYSVSREKKESFPLTVTSAQKNPTAFYLCASKDRGRGTEAFFGQGTRLTVV.

The CDR3 bases are TGTGCCAGCAGCAGGTGGACAGCCTACAATGAGCAGTTCTTC. This translates into CASSRWTAYNEQFF. V and J are TRBV9 and TRBJ2-1; the D gene is possibly TRBD1 (6 bases). The V end was cut by 4 bases, the J end by 2 bases, with 10 bases between. The CDR3 consists of 14 residues. Germline-derived CDR1 and CDR2 are SGDLS and YYNGEE.

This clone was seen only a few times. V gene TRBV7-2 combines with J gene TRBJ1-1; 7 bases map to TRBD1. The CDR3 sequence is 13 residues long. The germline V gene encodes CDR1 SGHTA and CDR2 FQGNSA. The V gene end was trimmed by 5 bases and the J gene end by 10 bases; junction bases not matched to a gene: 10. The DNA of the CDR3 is TGTGCCAGCAGCGACTACAGGGGAAGGGCAGCTTTCTTT. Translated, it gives CASSDYRGRAAFF.

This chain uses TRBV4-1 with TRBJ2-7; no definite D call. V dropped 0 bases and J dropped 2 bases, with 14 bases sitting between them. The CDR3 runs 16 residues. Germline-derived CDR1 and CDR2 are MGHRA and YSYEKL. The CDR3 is CASSQDPGRVPYEQYF. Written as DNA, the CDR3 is TGCGCCAGCAGCCAAGATCCGGGTCGGGTACCCTACGAGCAGTACTTC.

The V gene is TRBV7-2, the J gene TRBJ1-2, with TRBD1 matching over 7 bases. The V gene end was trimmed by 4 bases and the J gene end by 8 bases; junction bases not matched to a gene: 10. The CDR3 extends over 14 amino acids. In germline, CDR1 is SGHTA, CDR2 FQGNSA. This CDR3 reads CASSSGQAQGGYTF. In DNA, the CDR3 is TGTGCCAGCAGCTCTGGACAGGCCCAGGGGGGCTACACCTTC.

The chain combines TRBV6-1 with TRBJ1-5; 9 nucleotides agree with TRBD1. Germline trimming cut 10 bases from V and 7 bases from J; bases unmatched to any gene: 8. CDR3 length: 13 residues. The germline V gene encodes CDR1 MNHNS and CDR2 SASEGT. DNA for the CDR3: TGTGCCACCATGGACAGGGGTGGCCAGCCCCAGCATTTT. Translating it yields CATMDRGGQPQHF.

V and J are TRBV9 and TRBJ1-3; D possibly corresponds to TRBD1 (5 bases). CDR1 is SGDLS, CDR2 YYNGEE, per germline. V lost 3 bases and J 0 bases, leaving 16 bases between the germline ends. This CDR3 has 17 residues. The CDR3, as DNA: TGTGCCAGCAGCGCACCACGGGGCTTCGACTCTGGAAACACCATATATTTT. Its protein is CASSAPRGFDSGNTIYF.

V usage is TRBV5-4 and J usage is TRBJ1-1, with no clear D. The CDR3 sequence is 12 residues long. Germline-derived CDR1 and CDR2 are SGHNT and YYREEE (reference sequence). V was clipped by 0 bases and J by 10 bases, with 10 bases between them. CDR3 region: CASSLGRVAAFF. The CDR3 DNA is TGTGCCAGCAGCTTGGGGAGGGTGGCAGCTTTCTTT.

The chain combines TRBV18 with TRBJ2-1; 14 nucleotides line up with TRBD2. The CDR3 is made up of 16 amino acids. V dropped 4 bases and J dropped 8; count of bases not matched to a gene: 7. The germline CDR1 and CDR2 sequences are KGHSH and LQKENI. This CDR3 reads CASSRPGLAGVDEQFF. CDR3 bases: TGTGCCAGCTCACGCCCGGGACTAGCGGGAGTGGATGAGCAGTTCTTC. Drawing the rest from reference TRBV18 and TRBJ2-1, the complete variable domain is NAGVMQNPRHLVRRRGQEARLRCSPMKGHSHVYWYRQLPEEGLKFMVYLQKENIIDESGMPKERFSAEFPKEGPSILRIQQVVRGDSAAYFCASSRPGLAGVDEQFFGPGTRLTVL.

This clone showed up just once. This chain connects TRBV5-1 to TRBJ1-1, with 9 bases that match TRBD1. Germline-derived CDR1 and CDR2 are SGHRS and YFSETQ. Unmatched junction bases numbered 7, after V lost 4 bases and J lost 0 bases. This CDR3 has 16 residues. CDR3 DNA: TGCGCCAGCAGCGCTCGGACAGGGGCCGTGAACACTGAAGCTTTCTTT. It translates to CASSARTGAVNTEAFF.